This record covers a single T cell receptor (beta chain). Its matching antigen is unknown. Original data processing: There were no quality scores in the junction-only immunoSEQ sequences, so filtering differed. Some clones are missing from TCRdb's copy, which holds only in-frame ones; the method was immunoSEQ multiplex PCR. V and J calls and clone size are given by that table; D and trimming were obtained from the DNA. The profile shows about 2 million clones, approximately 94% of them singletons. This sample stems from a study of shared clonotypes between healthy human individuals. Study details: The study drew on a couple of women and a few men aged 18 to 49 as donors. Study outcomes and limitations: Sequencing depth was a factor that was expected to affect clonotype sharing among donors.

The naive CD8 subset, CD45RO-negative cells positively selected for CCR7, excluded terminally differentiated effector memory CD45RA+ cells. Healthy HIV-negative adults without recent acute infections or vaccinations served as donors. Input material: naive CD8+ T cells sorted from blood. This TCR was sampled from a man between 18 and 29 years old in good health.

The CDR3 protein is CASSPRASGYEQYF. The CDR3 coding sequence is TGTGCCAGCAGCCCTAGGGCGTCAGGCTACGAGCAGTACTTC. This chain joins TRBV4-2 and TRBJ2-7; no definite D call. The CDR3 contains 14 residues. Deletions cut 4 bases from V and 3 bases from J, with 13 bases between. The germline gives CDR1 LGHNA, CDR2 YNFKEQ.